This TCR beta chain was recovered during a study of CD8+CD57+ T cells in acquired aplastic anemia. Germline values: CDR1 LNHNV, CDR2 YYDKDF (reference sequence). This CDR3 is built from 15 residues. V lost 0 bases to trimming and J lost 0 bases; unmatched junction nucleotides: 2. All sequencing subjects had displayed CD8+CD57+ cell expansion on flow cytometry. This clonotype has at least ten counts. Genomic DNA was employed as the template in profiling TCR beta VDJ and CDR3. TCRdb reprocessed the reads via MiXCR and lists one record per CDR3 protein. Of 180,000 or so distinct CDR3 sequences in the sample, over 40% are singletons; the top ten hold more than 1.5%.

Sequencing was performed on sorted CD4+, CD8+, or CD8+CD57+ T cells (not recorded which) from PBMCs. The receptor was isolated from a human donor with aplastic anemia. The chain employs TRBV15 and TRBJ2-7, with 7 bases aligning to TRBD2. The DNA for the CDR3 is TGTGCCACCAGCAGAGACCTAGCGGCCTCCTACGAGCAGTACTTC. Translation: CATSRDLAASYEQYF.